A selection of T cell receptor beta chains follows, all from one sample in a study of OX40 agonist ivuxolimab in advanced cancers. Measured with immunoSEQ multiplex PCR; TCRdb has only the in-frame clones, and not every one. The sample lists tens of thousands of clones; 65% to 90% were seen once. The input for sequencing was CD4+ or CD8+ T cells sorted from blood, taken in a trial of the OX40 agonist ivuxolimab. Receptors were obtained from an adult with an advanced solid tumor such as melanoma, head and neck, liver or kidney cancer. Both conserved end residues are part of each CDR3. D genes are given only for firm matches. The size entry is marked missing in some rows and otherwise reads once, few, many or a size class.

j_gene | v_gene | d_gene | abundance | CDR3aa | CDR3nt
TRBJ2-3 | TRBV29-1 | TRBD2 | . | CSVTSGGTTDTQYF | TGCAGCGTAACTAGCGGGGGGACTACAGATACGCAGTATTTT
TRBJ2-4 | TRBV7-9 | . | . | CASSFLAKNIQYF | TGTGCCAGCAGCTTTCTAGCCAAAAACATTCAGTACTTC
TRBJ1-1 | TRBV11-1 | . | . | CASSLYRSEAFF | TGTGCCAGCAGCTTATACCGCAGTGAAGCTTTCTTT
TRBJ1-1 | TRBV29-1 | . | few | CSVERGDTEAFF | TGCAGCGTTGAAAGGGGGGACACTGAAGCTTTCTTT
TRBJ2-1 | TRBV6-5 | . | . | CASSYSLRNEQFF | TGTGCCAGCAGTTACTCGTTGCGTAATGAGCAGTTCTTC
TRBJ1-5 | TRBV19 | . | few | CASSAFGDQPQHF | TGTGCCAGTAGTGCTTTTGGGGATCAGCCCCAGCATTTT
TRBJ1-5 | TRBV7-2 | . | once | CASSLAFGRDQPQHF | TGTGCCAGCAGCTTAGCGTTCGGGAGGGATCAGCCCCAGCATTTT
TRBJ2-3 | TRBV5-6 | . | . | CASSLGSTDTQYF | TGTGCCAGCAGCTTGGGCAGCACAGATACGCAGTATTTT
TRBJ2-7 | TRBV4-1 | . | . | CASREGPGKLYEQYF | TGCGCCAGCAGGGAAGGACCCGGGAAACTCTACGAGCAGTACTTC
TRBJ2-1 | TRBV5-4 | TRBD2 | once | CASSLASSGRGEQFF | TGTGCCAGCAGCTTGGCGTCTAGCGGGAGGGGTGAGCAGTTCTTC
TRBJ1-3 | TRBV19 | . | . | CASSIGHGPGNTIYF | TGTGCCAGTAGTATAGGGCACGGGCCTGGAAACACCATATATTTT
TRBJ2-7 | TRBV4-2 | TRBD1 | . | CASSQADRQAYEQYF | TGTGCCAGCAGCCAAGCGGACAGGCAGGCCTACGAGCAGTACTTC
TRBJ2-5 | TRBV5-8 | . | . | CASSLGLVQETQYF | TGTGCCAGCAGCTTGGGGTTGGTCCAAGAGACCCAGTACTTC
TRBJ1-1 | TRBV5-8 | TRBD1 | . | CASSLFVRTGFMNTEAFF | TGTGCCAGCAGCTTGTTCGTTCGGACAGGATTCATGAACACTGAAGCTTTCTTT
TRBJ1-1 | TRBV15 | . | . | CATSRDHSRGNTEAFF | TGTGCCACCAGCAGGGACCATAGCAGGGGAAACACTGAAGCTTTCTTT
TRBJ2-7 | TRBV5-8 | TRBD2 | . | CASSSHRGGSYEQYF | TGTGCCAGCAGCTCCCATCGCGGGGGCTCCTACGAGCAGTACTTC
TRBJ2-1 | TRBV29-1 | TRBD2 | . | CSVELRLAGGPGFF | TGCAGCGTTGAATTACGACTAGCGGGAGGCCCCGGGTTCTTC
TRBJ2-7 | TRBV14 | TRBD2 | . | CASSQAERGIEQYF | TGTGCCAGCAGCCAAGCGGAGCGGGGGATCGAGCAGTACTTC
TRBJ2-5 | TRBV5-1 | . | few | CASSLEETQYF | TGCGCCAGCAGCTTGGAAGAGACCCAGTACTTC
TRBJ2-3 | TRBV11-2 | TRBD2 | . | CASSRLAGEDQYF | TGTGCCAGCAGCAGACTAGCGGGAGAGGATCAGTATTTT
TRBJ1-5 | TRBV5-8 | TRBD1 | once | CASSLLFGQGDQPQHF | TGTGCCAGCAGCTTGCTATTCGGACAGGGGGATCAGCCCCAGCATTTT
TRBJ2-7 | TRBV7-8 | . | . | CASSSAGDSIYEQYF | TGTGCCAGCAGCTCCGCGGGGGACAGTATTTACGAGCAGTACTTC
TRBJ2-5 | TRBV18 | . | few | CASSSDQEETQYF | TGTGCCAGCTCATCTGATCAGGAAGAGACCCAGTACTTC
TRBJ1-3 | TRBV18 | . | . | CASSPPSGRNSGNTIYF | TGTGCCAGCTCACCACCTAGTGGCCGGAACTCTGGAAACACCATATATTTT
TRBJ1-2 | TRBV5-6 | TRBD1 | . | CASSFQVTGLDGYTF | TGTGCCAGCAGCTTCCAAGTGACAGGGCTAGATGGCTACACCTTC
TRBJ2-7 | TRBV10-2 | . | . | CATFSGLAYEQYF | TGCGCCACCTTTAGCGGTCTCGCCTACGAGCAGTACTTC
TRBJ2-7 | TRBV6-5 | . | . | CASSYSLLGGSYEQYF | TGTGCCAGCAGTTACTCCCTTCTAGGGGGCTCCTACGAGCAGTACTTC
TRBJ2-5 | TRBV18 | . | . | CASSPLGETQYF | TGTGCCAGCTCACCACTGGGTGAGACCCAGTACTTC
TRBJ1-2 | TRBV4-1 | . | . | CASSQGRQTNYGYTF | TGCGCCAGCAGCCAAGGACGGCAAACTAACTATGGCTACACCTTC
TRBJ1-2 | TRBV27 | TRBD1 | . | CASSLTRQGLGGYTF | TGTGCCAGCAGCCTCACCCGACAGGGACTTGGTGGCTACACCTTC
TRBJ2-7 | TRBV6-5 | . | . | CASSLARVAPLEQYF | TGTGCCAGCAGTTTGGCGAGAGTCGCCCCACTCGAGCAGTACTTC